A selection of T cell receptor beta chains follows, all from one sample in a study of blood T cell repertoires in COVID-19. This table comes from immunoSEQ multiplex PCR, and its TCRdb copy is limited to in-frame clones, with some not included. Of approximately 150,000 clones listed, 79% are singletons. The sample taken for sequencing was peripheral blood. These receptor sequences come from a man aged 45-65 years with active or convalescent COVID-19. Each CDR3 is given with its conserved first and last residue. A D gene is named only where the DNA matches it firmly. Clone size is shown for a subset of rows, as once, few, many or a class of expanded clone.

j_gene,d_gene,v_gene,abundance,CDR3aa,CDR3nt
TRBJ1-1,TRBD1,TRBV5-1,NA,CASTIDIGTGEAFF,TGCGCCAGCACCATTGATATCGGGACAGGTGAAGCTTTCTTT
TRBJ1-1,NA,TRBV10-3,NA,CAIRVEANTEAFF,TGTGCCATCAGGGTAGAGGCGAACACTGAAGCTTTCTTT
TRBJ2-2,NA,TRBV5-1,NA,CASSPRQGSNTGELFF,TGCGCCAGCAGCCCCCGGCAGGGTTCGAACACCGGGGAGCTGTTTTTT
TRBJ1-1,NA,TRBV5-1,NA,CASSLNRPVTEAFF,TGCGCCAGCAGCTTGAACAGGCCAGTCACTGAAGCTTTCTTT
TRBJ2-5,TRBD2,TRBV7-6,once,CASSLVPSGDQETQYF,TGTGCCAGCAGCTTAGTTCCTAGCGGAGATCAAGAGACCCAGTACTTC
TRBJ2-2,NA,TRBV24-1,few,CATKNAGTGELFF,TGTGCCACTAAGAATGCGGGGACCGGGGAGCTGTTTTTT
TRBJ1-5,NA,TRBV9,NA,CASSDGQSNQPQHF,TGTGCCAGCAGCGACGGACAGAGCAATCAGCCCCAGCATTTT
TRBJ2-5,NA,TRBV7-6,NA,CASSLGVRVETQYF,TGTGCCAGCAGCTTAGGGGTCAGGGTGGAGACCCAGTACTTC
TRBJ1-5,TRBD1,TRBV19,few,CASSMGQRSNQPQHF,TGTGCCAGTAGTATGGGACAGCGAAGCAATCAGCCCCAGCATTTT
TRBJ2-1,NA,TRBV28,many,CASSQTILGTPFYNEQFF,TGTGCCAGCAGCCAAACCATCCTGGGGACACCGTTTTACAATGAGCAGTTCTTC
TRBJ1-2,NA,TRBV25-1,NA,CASSESGVNYGYTF,TGTGCCAGCAGTGAATCTGGAGTCAACTATGGCTACACCTTC
TRBJ2-6,NA,TRBV4-1,NA,CASRQENAGGANVLTF,TGCGCCAGCAGGCAGGAGAACGCGGGGGGGGCCAACGTCCTGACTTTC
TRBJ2-1,NA,TRBV7-8,NA,CASKRTASYNEQFF,TGTGCCAGCAAAAGGACAGCTTCCTACAATGAGCAGTTCTTC
TRBJ1-4,TRBD1,TRBV10-3,many,CAISGSGQGATNEKLFF,TGTGCCATCAGTGGATCGGGACAGGGTGCAACTAATGAAAAACTGTTTTTT
TRBJ1-6,TRBD1,TRBV19,NA,CASSLGQSSSPLHF,TGTGCCAGTAGTCTGGGACAGTCTAGTTCACCCCTCCACTTT
TRBJ1-1,TRBD1,TRBV5-1,NA,CASSLQGGTEAFF,TGCGCCAGCAGCTTGCAGGGGGGCACTGAAGCTTTCTTT
TRBJ2-7,TRBD1,TRBV3-1/TRBV3-2,NA,CASSQVTGGLNEQYF,TGTGCCAGCAGCCAAGTGACAGGGGGCTTGAACGAGCAGTACTTC
TRBJ1-1,NA,TRBV27,once,CASSLLSRVNTEAFF,TGTGCCAGCAGTTTATTAAGTAGAGTGAACACTGAAGCTTTCTTT
TRBJ2-2,NA,TRBV5-4,NA,CASSLNGGSETGELFF,TGTGCCAGCAGCTTGAACGGAGGGAGTGAGACCGGGGAGCTGTTTTTT
TRBJ1-5,TRBD1,TRBV5-1,NA,CASSLGATGGTSNQPQHF,TGCGCCAGCAGCTTGGGGGCGACAGGGGGGACATCCAATCAGCCCCAGCATTTT
TRBJ2-1,NA,TRBV11-2,NA,CASSLIPSSYNEQFF,TGTGCCAGCAGCTTAATCCCCAGCTCCTACAATGAGCAGTTCTTC
TRBJ1-4,NA,TRBV4-1,NA,CASRTTAFNEKLFF,TGCGCCAGCAGGACGACAGCCTTTAATGAAAAACTGTTTTTT
TRBJ2-7,NA,TRBV30,NA,CAWKWRGSYEQYF,TGTGCCTGGAAGTGGAGGGGATCGTACGAGCAGTACTTC
TRBJ2-7,NA,TRBV28,few,CASSPDSAYEQYF,TGTGCCAGCAGTCCGGACTCAGCCTACGAGCAGTACTTC
TRBJ1-2,NA,TRBV7-9,NA,CASSLGNRDDYGYTF,TGTGCCAGCAGCTTAGGGAACAGGGATGACTATGGCTACACCTTC
TRBJ2-1,NA,TRBV27,NA,CASSLEGYEQFF,TGTGCCAGCAGTTTAGAGGGCTATGAGCAGTTCTTC
TRBJ1-4,TRBD1,TRBV19,NA,CASIRTGFNEKLFF,TGTGCCAGTATCCGGACAGGTTTTAATGAAAAACTGTTTTTT
TRBJ2-5,TRBD2,TRBV29-1,NA,CSVYPRSGDQETQYF,TGCAGCGTTTATCCTCGAAGCGGGGACCAAGAGACCCAGTACTTC
TRBJ1-4,NA,TRBV3-1/TRBV3-2,NA,CASTSPDEKLFF,TGTGCCAGCACCTCCCCTGATGAAAAACTGTTTTTT
TRBJ2-2,TRBD1,TRBV5-1,once,CASSLMTGTGELFF,TGCGCCAGCAGCTTGATGACAGGGACCGGGGAGCTGTTTTTT
TRBJ2-2,TRBD2,TRBV7-9,NA,CASSLAGGQLFF,TGTGCCAGCAGCCTAGCGGGAGGGCAGCTGTTTTTT
TRBJ1-6,NA,TRBV7-8,once,CASSLSRGGSPLHF,TGTGCCAGCAGCTTATCTCGAGGTGGTTCACCCCTCCACTTT
TRBJ2-1,TRBD1,TRBV13,NA,CASSRDSTYNEQFF,TGTGCCAGCAGCCGGGACAGTACCTACAATGAGCAGTTCTTC
TRBJ1-4,TRBD1,TRBV29-1,NA,CSVVTGAANEKLFF,TGCAGCGTCGTTACAGGGGCGGCTAATGAAAAACTGTTTTTT
TRBJ1-5,TRBD1,TRBV4-1,NA,CASSPTPQGAPNNQPQHF,TGCGCCAGCAGTCCAACACCACAGGGGGCCCCTAACAATCAGCCCCAGCATTTT
TRBJ2-1,TRBD2,TRBV13,few,CASSPGLGSYNEQFF,TGTGCCAGCAGCCCGGGACTAGGCTCCTACAATGAGCAGTTCTTC
TRBJ1-2,NA,TRBV2,few,CASNRFYGYTF,TGTGCCAGCAACAGGTTCTATGGCTACACCTTC
TRBJ1-1,NA,TRBV23-1,NA,CASSPPPGRDYGDTEAFF,TGCGCCAGCAGTCCTCCTCCCGGCAGGGACTATGGGGACACTGAAGCTTTCTTT
TRBJ1-6,NA,TRBV6-4,NA,CASSSPGSPLHF,TGTGCCAGCAGCTCCCCGGGTTCACCCCTCCACTTT
TRBJ1-4,NA,TRBV7-9,NA,CASSLSPGFNEKLFF,TGTGCCAGCAGCTTATCTCCAGGGTTTAATGAAAAACTGTTTTTT
TRBJ1-2,NA,TRBV5-4,NA,CASSPRGGQKNYGYTF,TGTGCCAGCAGCCCTAGAGGCGGACAAAAAAACTATGGCTACACCTTC
TRBJ2-5,NA,TRBV9,NA,CASSVGGEETQYF,TGTGCCAGCAGCGTGGGCGGGGAAGAGACCCAGTACTTC
TRBJ2-7,TRBD1,TRBV3-1/TRBV3-2,NA,CASSLRTGTYEQYF,TGTGCCAGCAGCCTGCGGACAGGGACCTACGAGCAGTACTTC
TRBJ1-3,TRBD1,TRBV5-1,NA,CASSTRTGSGNTIYF,TGCGCCAGCAGCACCCGGACAGGGTCTGGAAACACCATATATTTT
TRBJ2-3,NA,TRBV3-1/TRBV3-2,once,CASSQDGRLDTQYF,TGTGCCAGCAGCCAAGATGGGAGACTAGATACGCAGTATTTT
TRBJ2-6,TRBD1,TRBV7-3,NA,CASSPTGSSGANVLTF,TGTGCCAGCAGCCCGACAGGGTCCTCAGGGGCCAACGTCCTGACTTTC
TRBJ2-1,NA,TRBV7-9,many,CASSLTGSILGNEQFF,TGTGCCAGCAGCCTTACAGGGAGTATCTTGGGCAATGAGCAGTTCTTC
TRBJ1-3,NA,TRBV12-3/TRBV12-4,NA,CASSLPLGNTIYF,TGTGCCAGCAGTCTACCTCTCGGAAACACCATATATTTT
TRBJ1-6,TRBD1,TRBV27,NA,CASSLRGQAYNSPLHF,TGTGCCAGCAGTTTACGCGGACAGGCCTATAATTCACCCCTCCACTTT
TRBJ1-5,TRBD1,TRBV2,few,CASRQGQGAAQPQHF,TGTGCCAGCAGGCAGGGACAGGGGGCGGCTCAGCCCCAGCATTTT
TRBJ2-7,TRBD2,TRBV28,NA,CASSLAGVGYEQYF,TGTGCCAGCAGTTTAGCGGGAGTAGGCTACGAGCAGTACTTC
TRBJ1-6,NA,TRBV27,NA,CASSLRNSPLHF,TGTGCCAGCAGTTTACGTAATTCACCCCTCCACTTT
TRBJ2-6,TRBD2,TRBV5-1,once,CASSSGLAGTSSGANVLTF,TGCGCCAGCAGCTCCGGACTAGCGGGGACGAGCTCTGGGGCCAACGTCCTGACTTTC
TRBJ2-7,NA,TRBV4-1,once,CASSRQLTYEQYF,TGCGCCAGCAGTAGACAGCTAACCTACGAGCAGTACTTC
TRBJ1-1,NA,TRBV18,NA,CASSVGGNGNTEAFF,TGTGCCAGCTCAGTAGGGGGTAATGGGAACACTGAAGCTTTCTTT
TRBJ1-5,NA,TRBV27,NA,CASKMAGNQPQHF,TGTGCCAGCAAAATGGCAGGGAATCAGCCCCAGCATTTT
TRBJ2-1,NA,TRBV30,NA,CAWSPQGDEQFF,TGTGCCTGGAGTCCCCAGGGTGATGAGCAGTTCTTC